This T cell receptor (beta chain) was identified during a study of blood T cell repertoires in COVID-19. The participants were between about 18 and 89 years old and came from about two dozen US areas. All recovered Cohort 3 donors got two negative PCRs, got clearance, or saw symptom resolution. Per the original data handling: Amplification of reference gene primers was used by the study to estimate nucleated cell counts. Only in-frame clones appear in the TCRdb table, and some are missing; sequencing was by immunoSEQ multiplex PCR. D and trimming were read from the DNA, whereas the V and J calls and clone size are those reported in that table. This repertoire shows more than 300,000 clones, around 84% found once; its top ten account for roughly 10%. Germline loops: CDR1 SEHNR, CDR2 FQNEAQ (reference sequence). Trimming left V 1 base short and J 3 bases short, with 6 bases between. CDR3 size: 13 residues.

This chain joins TRBV7-9 and TRBJ2-5; possible D gene TRBD2, 5 bases. Input material: PBMCs or T cells enriched from blood (not recorded which). The source is a woman aged 18 to 35 who had recovered from COVID-19. In DNA form, the CDR3 reads TGTGCCAGCAGCTTAGGAGGGAAAGAGACCCAGTACTTC. Protein: CASSLGGKETQYF.